The rows below give T cell receptor beta chains drawn from one sample of a study of T cell repertoires in cytomegalovirus infection. TCRdb redid the calling of the reads with MiXCR, one entry per CDR3 protein. The sample contains about 310,000 distinct CDR3 sequences, 15% to 20% of which appear only once. Sequenced input: PBMCs. The origin of the receptors is a human donor in good health (CMV status not recorded). Some clones in this sample may be carry-over from other donors' samples. Each CDR3 is given with its conserved first and last residue. The D gene is left open where the match is weak. The size entry is marked missing in some rows and otherwise reads once, few, many or a size class.

>-|TRBV6-2/TRBV6-3|many|TRBJ1-2
CASSLYTGDSDGYTF
TGTGCCAGCAGTCTCTATACCGGAGATAGTGATGGCTACACCTTC
>TRBD2|TRBV27|-|TRBJ2-2
CASRTGTSGTGELFF
TGTGCCAGCAGGACCGGGACTAGTGGCACCGGGGAGCTGTTTTTT
>TRBD2|TRBV6-1|-|TRBJ2-1
CASSERAGGPGEQFF
TGTGCCAGCAGTGAAAGAGCGGGGGGGCCGGGTGAGCAGTTCTTC
>-|TRBV6-6|few|TRBJ2-2
CASSYSRGSNTGELFF
TGTGCCAGCAGTTACTCCCGGGGCTCCAACACCGGGGAGCTGTTTTTT
>-|TRBV28|many|TRBJ2-6
CASSLVLSTGANVLTF
TGTGCCAGCAGTTTGGTTCTCAGTACTGGGGCCAACGTCCTGACTTTC
>TRBD1|TRBV28|many|TRBJ1-3
CASSPTGGLSGNTIYF
TGTGCCAGCAGCCCAACAGGGGGCCTCTCTGGAAACACCATATATTTT
>-|TRBV6-1|few|TRBJ2-3
CASSYFNTQYF
TGTGCCAGCAGTTATTTCAATACGCAGTATTTT
>-|TRBV7-2|many|TRBJ1-2
CASSLGGNYGYTF
TGTGCCAGCAGCTTGGGGGGGAACTATGGCTACACCTTC
>-|TRBV7-2|many|TRBJ1-2
CASSDGEPTNYGYTF
TGTGCCAGCAGCGATGGGGAGCCAACTAACTATGGCTACACCTTC
>TRBD1|TRBV28|-|TRBJ1-1
CASRSGTGTLEAFF
TGTGCCAGCAGATCCGGGACAGGGACTTTAGAAGCTTTCTTT
>-|TRBV20-1|-|TRBJ1-5
CSATGSNQPQHF
TGCAGTGCTACCGGTAGCAATCAGCCCCAGCATTTT
>-|TRBV20-1|few|TRBJ1-2
CSARVLGFLSGGYTF
TGCAGTGCTAGAGTTCTGGGGTTCCTTTCGGGTGGCTACACCTTC
>TRBD1|TRBV12-3/TRBV12-4|-|TRBJ1-4
CASSHGQGKLFF
TGTGCCAGCAGTCACGGACAGGGCAAACTGTTTTTT
>-|TRBV3-1|few|TRBJ2-7
CASSQSEDEQYF
TGTGCCAGCAGCCAATCCGAAGACGAGCAGTACTTC
>TRBD1|TRBV10-3|-|TRBJ1-6
CANAGQENSPLHF
TGTGCCAACGCGGGACAGGAAAATTCACCCCTCCACTTT
>TRBD1|TRBV19|-|TRBJ1-3
CAARQGPSGNTIYF
TGTGCCGCCCGACAGGGCCCCTCTGGAAACACCATATATTTT
>-|TRBV7-2|few|TRBJ1-4
CASSQRALEEKLFF
TGTGCCAGCAGCCAACGGGCGTTGGAGGAAAAACTGTTTTTT
>-|TRBV5-1|-|TRBJ1-6
CASSLAWAGASPLHF
TGCGCCAGCAGCTTGGCGTGGGCAGGGGCCTCACCCCTCCACTTT
>-|TRBV12-3/TRBV12-4|few|TRBJ1-2
CASSLSDYYGYTF
TGTGCCAGCAGTCTCAGCGACTACTATGGCTACACCTTC
>-|TRBV20-1|once|TRBJ2-5
CSAEGTGGEETQYF
TGCAGTGCTGAAGGGACTGGCGGCGAAGAGACCCAGTACTTC
>TRBD1|TRBV28|few|TRBJ1-1
CASSPGTGQAEAFF
TGTGCCAGCAGTCCGGGGACAGGTCAGGCTGAAGCTTTCTTT
>-|TRBV19|-|TRBJ1-2
CASSIGRMANYGYTF
TGTGCCAGTAGTATTGGCAGGATGGCTAACTATGGCTACACCTTC
>-|TRBV7-2|many|TRBJ2-2
CASSSGPGFGELFF
TGTGCCAGCAGCTCAGGTCCGGGCTTCGGGGAGCTGTTTTTT
>TRBD1|TRBV7-2|many|TRBJ2-1
CASSRGQGYSEQFF
TGTGCCAGCAGCCGCGGACAGGGGTACAGTGAGCAGTTCTTC
>TRBD1|TRBV7-2|-|TRBJ2-2
CASSFNRGTNTGELFF
TGTGCCAGCAGCTTTAACAGGGGCACCAACACCGGGGAGCTGTTTTTT
>TRBD1|TRBV2|many|TRBJ2-7
CASSEVATGYSEQYF
TGTGCCAGCAGTGAAGTTGCGACAGGGTACAGCGAGCAGTACTTC
>-|TRBV28|many|TRBJ1-1
CASSTQGTEAFF
TGTGCCAGCAGTACACAGGGTACTGAAGCTTTCTTT
>-|TRBV4-2|-|TRBJ2-2
CASSQVLGANTGELFF
TGTGCCAGCAGCCAAGTTTTGGGGGCGAACACCGGGGAGCTGTTTTTT
>TRBD1|TRBV12-3/TRBV12-4|-|TRBJ1-2
CASSLSAGTARYTF
TGTGCCAGCAGTTTAAGTGCTGGGACAGCGCGCTACACCTTC
>-|TRBV6-5|-|TRBJ1-5
CASSREHGQPQRF
TGTGCCAGCAGCCGGGAACATGGTCAGCCCCAGCGTTTT
>TRBD2|TRBV20-1|-|TRBJ2-2
CSARDWSGGATGELFF
TGCAGTGCTAGAGATTGGAGCGGGGGGGCCACCGGGGAGCTGTTTTTT
>-|TRBV7-2|few|TRBJ2-7
CASSLEWSTYEQYF
TGTGCCAGCAGCTTAGAATGGTCTACTTACGAGCAGTACTTC
>-|TRBV6-6|-|TRBJ1-5
CASSPAPNQPQHF
TGTGCCAGCTCTCCCGCTCCGAATCAGCCCCAGCATTTT
>TRBD1|TRBV28|many|TRBJ1-1
CASSLDRVTEAFF
TGTGCCAGCAGTTTAGACAGGGTTACTGAAGCTTTCTTT
>TRBD1|TRBV7-2|many|TRBJ1-1
CASSADRGAKAFF
TGTGCCAGCAGCGCGGACAGGGGCGCGAAAGCTTTCTTT
>TRBD1|TRBV6-5|-|TRBJ1-2
CASSYSSTGGSGYTF
TGTGCCAGCAGTTACTCTTCAACAGGGGGTTCAGGCTACACCTTC
>-|TRBV5-1|-|TRBJ2-2
CASSSAGTILTGELFF
TGCGCCAGCAGCTCAGCAGGGACAATACTAACCGGGGAGCTGTTTTTT
>TRBD1|TRBV12-3/TRBV12-4|many|TRBJ2-2
CASRSQGAYTGELFF
TGTGCCAGCAGATCACAGGGGGCCTACACCGGGGAGCTGTTTTTT
>-|TRBV20-1|once|TRBJ2-5
CSAHWGETQYF
TGCAGTGCCCACTGGGGAGAGACCCAGTACTTC
>-|TRBV15|-|TRBJ1-3
CATSRGKGGPAAGTIYF
TGTGCCACCAGCAGAGGCAAGGGTGGACCCGCGGCTGGCACCATATATTTT
>-|TRBV4-2|few|TRBJ2-1
CASSQVQGSSYNEQFF
TGTGCCAGCAGCCAAGTGCAGGGGAGCTCCTACAATGAGCAGTTCTTC
>-|TRBV20-1|many|TRBJ1-2
CSARPGGNYGYTF
TGCAGTGCTAGACCCGGGGGGAACTATGGCTACACCTTC
>-|TRBV4-1|few|TRBJ1-3
CASSQEVTRGNTIYF
TGCGCCAGCAGCCAAGAGGTGACCAGGGGAAACACCATATATTTT
>TRBD1|TRBV7-2|few|TRBJ2-5
CASSSTGGGETQYF
TGTGCCAGCAGCTCGACAGGGGGCGGAGAGACCCAGTACTTC
>TRBD2|TRBV20-1|few|TRBJ2-7
CSASSSGGVEQYF
TGCAGTGCTAGTTCAAGCGGGGGCGTAGAGCAGTACTTC
>-|TRBV27|few|TRBJ1-2
CASSLSGLYGYTF
TGTGCCAGCAGCCTATCGGGGCTTTATGGCTACACCTTC
>TRBD1|TRBV28|many|TRBJ1-5
CASSFIRLGQGLNQPQHF
TGTGCCAGCAGTTTCATTAGGCTCGGACAGGGCCTCAATCAGCCCCAGCATTTT
>TRBD1|TRBV7-2|-|TRBJ2-1
CASSLVALTGWNEQFF
TGTGCCAGCAGCTTAGTCGCTCTGACAGGGTGGAATGAGCAGTTCTTC
>-|TRBV4-1|many|TRBJ1-2
CASSQAGGGHYGYTF
TGCGCCAGCAGCCAAGCCGGCGGGGGACACTATGGCTACACCTTC
>-|TRBV28|few|TRBJ2-5
CASSAGQSQETQYF
TGTGCCAGCAGCGCGGGACAGAGCCAAGAGACCCAGTACTTC
>-|TRBV29-1|-|TRBJ1-2
CSVPGWEANYGYTF
TGCAGCGTCCCAGGCTGGGAAGCTAACTATGGCTACACCTTC
>TRBD2|TRBV7-2|many|TRBJ2-1
CASTHERGGREQFF
TGTGCCAGCACCCACGAGCGGGGGGGCCGTGAGCAGTTCTTC
>TRBD1|TRBV7-2|few|TRBJ2-2
CASSLPSDRGRTGELFF
TGTGCCAGCAGCTTACCTAGTGACAGGGGGCGGACCGGGGAGCTGTTTTTT
>-|TRBV20-1|few|TRBJ1-5
CSARDSSGQPQHF
TGCAGTGCTAGAGACTCATCCGGGCAGCCCCAGCATTTT
>TRBD1|TRBV7-9|few|TRBJ2-7
CASSWGQGYDEQYF
TGTGCCAGCAGCTGGGGACAGGGGTACGACGAGCAGTACTTC
>TRBD1|TRBV5-4|few|TRBJ2-1
CASSLAGQGSEGNEQFF
TGTGCCAGCAGCTTGGCCGGACAGGGATCCGAGGGGAATGAGCAGTTCTTC
>-|TRBV15|many|TRBJ2-5
CATSRGSGGQYHQETQYF
TGTGCCACCAGCAGAGGGTCGGGCGGCCAATACCACCAAGAGACCCAGTACTTC
>TRBD1|TRBV7-2|few|TRBJ2-2
CASSLVTGTTGELFF
TGTGCCAGCAGCTTAGTGACAGGGACCACCGGGGAGCTGTTTTTT